This record looks at one TCR beta chain sequence and its context. The sample is drawn from a study of blood T cell repertoires in COVID-19. Study as a whole: PBMCs, B-cell-depleted T cells, or T cells provided the cDNA or gDNA that made up the material.

V was clipped by 0 bases and J by 9 bases; unmatched bases: 13. Germline CDR1 and CDR2: SGHNT and YENEEA. The CDR3 extends over 17 amino acids. The data were produced by immunoSEQ multiplex PCR, yet TCRdb's version contains in-frame clones alone and is incomplete. Of some 70,000 clones listed, about nine tenths are singletons. V is TRBV11-3 and J is TRBJ2-3; 9 positions agree with TRBD2. Sequenced: peripheral blood. The clonotype was recovered from a man in his fifties or sixties with active COVID-19. CDR3 DNA: TGTGCCAGCAGCTTAGATTCTACTAGCGGGCCGAGGGGGACGCAGTATTTT. Its protein is CASSLDSTSGPRGTQYF.